The source of this T cell receptor beta chain is a study of blood T cells in healthy people across ages (dated by TCRdb to 2013 to 2016). For context, the study as a whole: In model experiments, template switching captured roughly one uniquely barcoded TCR beta cDNA molecule for every two T cells. Two additional independent replicas of 1 million unique cDNA reads from the same blood draw were analyzed for two donors (one aged 18 to 30 and one aged 80 or older). Four age groups were formed from the donors: young (average around 15 years), middle-aged (around 39), aged (around 68) and long-lived (82). To track age-related changes in TCR beta repertoire diversity, the study relied on deep sequencing normalized with unique cDNA molecular identifiers. On the study overall, not on this receptor specifically: The percentage of naive T cells measured by flow cytometry correlated strongly with observed TCR beta diversity. Observed TCR beta diversity per million T cells fell roughly linearly with age, and a significant reduction was already apparent by age around 40. Compared with the aged group, the long-lived group had more naive CD4+ T cells, fewer expanded clones and increased TCR diversity, a pattern suggesting age selection. The CMV infection status of donors was not known, potentially confounding age-related changes in expanded clonotypes. Estimates of total diversity from one million sequenced T cells were regarded as lower bounds and underestimates. Conclusive comparison of naive and antigen-experienced compartments was prevented by the profiling of bulk unsorted PBMCs.

The donors were some 39 Caucasian individuals from Russia, aged roughly 6 to 90 years, who were systemically healthy. Approximately 9.3 milliliters of peripheral blood were drawn from each donor into EDTA-treated Vacutainer tubes. PBMCs were isolated by Ficoll-Paque density-gradient centrifugation, with at least 6 million obtained per sample. Trizol reagent was used to extract total RNA from the PBMCs, yielding at least 5 micrograms per sample. The percentages of naive CD45RAhigh/CD27high T cells were determined by flow cytometry on a PBMC aliquot from every donor. According to the germline V gene, CDR1 reads LGHNA and CDR2 reads YNFKEQ. The CDR3 holds 16 amino acids from the cysteine to the phenylalanine. The retained sequence is limited to the CDR3, 48 bases, with the frame set at the first base. With regard to this clonotype: Its antigen is still unknown. Since a much larger clone is just one base distant, this may be a read error.

Receptor libraries were prepared by 5' RACE. The sequencer listed for this sample is Illumina HiSeq 2500. A second roughly 6 to 12 cycle PCR used a sample-barcoded 5' primer and a J-beta primer mix. Each TCR beta cDNA molecule received a unique molecular identifier from a template-switch 5' adaptor carrying 12 random nucleotides. At least 2.5 million CDR3-containing paired-end reads were obtained from each sample. First-strand cDNA was synthesized from all RNA with the Mint cDNA synthesis kit, primed by a TRBC-specific oligonucleotide. Following uracil-DNA glycosylase treatment, a first 18-cycle PCR with universal primers M1SS and BC2_uni_R was performed on all cDNA. Under the source paper's analysis protocol: Normalization of each sample was performed by random selection of 1 million high-quality reads, each carrying a distinct molecular identifier. Reads with shared molecular identifiers were discarded instead of being binned into consensus sequences. MiTCR, with a Q25 quality threshold and the strictest error-elimination algorithm, was used for CDR3 identification, clonotype clustering and error correction. Lower-bound total TCR beta diversity was estimated with a nonparametric unseen species model using Euler transformation. The public reads were reprocessed in TCRdb via fastp at Q25 and MiXCR, keeping in-frame beta chains. CDR3 protein sequences are deduplicated, and each keeps its most common genes and DNA. TCRdb, not the original authors, processed these V and J calls. Recorded for this sample are 800,000 to 950,000 distinct CDR3 sequences; 25% to 35% of them occurred a single time. Roughly a tenth of the sample comes from the top ten.

This sample also belongs to another study, concerning T cells of mothers and their children. Reported in the second study: The donors were nine systemically healthy Caucasian individuals, made up of three mothers and their six children. cDNA synthesis used all of the extracted RNA, with roughly 1.5 ug of RNA in each 15 ul reaction. In the second PCR, sample barcodes and 2-4 random nucleotides were introduced via the M1S primer. Over 8.5 million TCR beta CDR3 reads were obtained for each mother, and millions of reads were obtained for each child. TCR recombination output is similarly shaped by thymic selection in related and unrelated pairs, with a minor effect exerted by inherited differences. Normalized repertoire overlap in related mother-child pairs was always slightly higher than in unrelated mother-child pairs, but the difference was never significant. Persistent microchimeric T cell clones were not detected, at a sensitivity of around 95 clones per million clonotypes. In the study, deep NGS was used to compare the TCR beta repertoires of mothers and children, and features distinguishing related mother-child pairs from unrelated individuals were sought. The mean age was 40 +/- 4 years for the mothers and around 10 +/- 4 years for the children. Libraries were sequenced on Illumina HiSeq 2000 with 100+100 nt paired-end reads after adapter ligation with NEBNext reagents. To prevent cross-contamination, the mother and child libraries were prepared a month apart and were sequenced in separate runs. For each donor, somewhere between about 450,000 and 2,100,000 distinct TCR beta clonotypes were identified. Naive TCR beta clonotypes were estimated from low-frequency clonotypes matched to each donor's FACS-determined naive share, without sorting.

The receptor's source is a woman aged 40 to 55 in good health. This receptor chain uses TRBV4-2 and TRBJ2-3, and TRBD1 aligns with 9 junction nucleotides. Sequencing used blood. Here is the DNA: TGTGCCAGCAGCCAAGACGGGACAGGGCGCACAGATACGCCGTATTTT. The encoded protein is CASSQDGTGRTDTPYF.